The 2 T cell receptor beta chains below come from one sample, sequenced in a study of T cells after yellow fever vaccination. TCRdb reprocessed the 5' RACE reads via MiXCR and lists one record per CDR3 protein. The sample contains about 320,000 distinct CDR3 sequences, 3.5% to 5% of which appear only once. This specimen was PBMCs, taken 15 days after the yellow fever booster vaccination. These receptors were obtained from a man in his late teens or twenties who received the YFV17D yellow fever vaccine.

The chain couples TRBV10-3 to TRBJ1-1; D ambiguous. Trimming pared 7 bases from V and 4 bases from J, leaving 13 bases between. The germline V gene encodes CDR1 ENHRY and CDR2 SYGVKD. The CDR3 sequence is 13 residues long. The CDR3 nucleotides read TGTGCCATCAACCCAGATGTCAGCACTGAAGCTTTCTTT. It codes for CAINPDVSTEAFF.

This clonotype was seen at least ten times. CDR3 loop: CSAKKGPGGDTQYF. The CDR3, as DNA: TGCAGTGCTAAGAAGGGCCCAGGCGGGGATACGCAGTATTTT. The chain uses TRBV20-1 and TRBJ2-3; tentative D call: TRBD2 (5 bases). CDR1 and CDR2 from the germline V gene are DFQATT and SNEGSKA (reference sequence). This CDR3 comprises 14 residues. The ends were cut back, 4 bases at V and 6 bases at J, with 17 bases in the middle.